Presented here are 26 T cell receptor beta chains from one specimen sequenced in a study of blood T cell repertoires in COVID-19. Data came from immunoSEQ multiplex PCR; TCRdb stores just in-frame clones and leaves some out. The sample yields 150,000 to 200,000 clones, roughly four fifths seen once. Sequences were obtained from peripheral blood. These receptors originate from a woman aged 70 to 79 with COVID-19, enrolled during active disease.

This rearrangement joins TRBV6-5 to TRBJ1-3, with 7 bases matching TRBD1. CDR1 MNHEY and CDR2 SVGAGI come from the germline V gene. The CDR3 contains 15 residues. With 5 bases clipped from V and 2 bases from J, the junction kept 6 bases outside the gene matches. CDR3 in amino acids: CASSRGTGAGNTIYF. The CDR3 DNA follows: TGTGCCAGCAGTCGCGGAACAGGGGCTGGAAACACCATATATTTT.

The rearrangement uses TRBV10-3 and TRBJ2-1; the match to TRBD2 covers 7 bases. The CDR3 loop spans 11 amino acids. Trimming took 6 bases from V and 9 from J; bases not matched to a gene: 2. Germline V gene data show CDR1 as ENHRY and CDR2 as SYGVKD. This chain's CDR3 is CAIRAGIEQFF. CDR3 sequence (DNA): TGTGCCATCAGAGCGGGAATTGAGCAGTTCTTC.

V usage is TRBV28 and J usage is TRBJ2-1; 15 bases agree with TRBD2. The germline V gene encodes CDR1 MDHEN and CDR2 SYDVKM. The CDR3 runs to 13 residues. After removal of 8 bases from V and 8 bases from J, the junction contained 1 base not matched to a gene. The CDR3 spells CASGLAGGDEQFF. CDR3 nucleotide sequence: TGTGCCAGCGGACTAGCGGGAGGGGATGAGCAGTTCTTC.

There are a few counts of this clone. The rearrangement links TRBV29-1 to TRBJ1-1; no clear D gene. CDR1 and CDR2 (germline): SQVTM, ANQGSEA. The CDR3 consists of 11 residues. The V and J ends lost 7 bases and 1 base respectively, with 7 bases between them. The CDR3 region is CSAGENTEAFF. CDR3 nucleotide sequence: TGCAGCGCCGGGGAGAACACTGAAGCTTTCTTT.

J is TRBJ2-3 and V is TRBV24-1, with TRBD2 matching over 12 bases. The CDR3 contains 17 residues. The germline V gene has CDR1 KGHDR and CDR2 SFDVKD. Trimming at V came to 3 bases and at J to 2 bases, leaving 5 bases not matched to a gene. The DNA for the CDR3 is TGTGCCACCAGTGATCCTACTAGCGGGAGGACCACAGATACGCAGTATTTT. Protein: CATSDPTSGRTTDTQYF.

The rearrangement joins TRBV5-4 to TRBJ2-2, with 10 bases that match TRBD2. With V trimmed by 3 bases and J by 5 bases, 4 bases remained unmatched. Germline V gene sequence: CDR1 SGHNT, CDR2 YYREEE (reference sequence). CDR3 length equals 15 residues. CDR3 amino acids: CASSSPSGSTGELFF. CDR3 bases: TGTGCCAGCAGCTCTCCTAGCGGGAGTACCGGGGAGCTGTTTTTT.

The rearrangement joins TRBV10-1 to TRBJ2-5, with a tentative D call TRBD2 (5 bases). Trimming removed 2 bases from V and 2 bases from J, with 9 bases in between. CDR1 is WNHNN and CDR2 is SYGVQD in the germline V gene (reference sequence). The CDR3 has 14 residues. The chain's CDR3 is CASSETGTQETQYF. The CDR3 DNA follows: TGCGCCAGCAGTGAGACGGGAACGCAAGAGACCCAGTACTTC.

The chain uses TRBV5-1 and TRBJ2-5, with D unresolved. The V end was cut by 0 bases, the J end by 3 bases, with 3 bases between. Germline loops: CDR1 SGHRS, CDR2 YFSETQ. This CDR3 has 12 amino acids. Here the CDR3 reads CASSLAEETQYF. CDR3 DNA sequence: TGCGCCAGCAGCTTGGCCGAAGAGACCCAGTACTTC.

The CDR3 is CASKMTAGGWETQYF. The CDR3 nucleotides are TGTGCCAGCAAAATGACAGCGGGAGGATGGGAGACCCAGTACTTC. This chain connects TRBV6-5 to TRBJ2-5; the match to TRBD2 covers 9 bases. V lost 7 bases to trimming and J lost 5 bases; unmatched junction nucleotides: 11. The CDR3 runs 15 residues. CDR1 and CDR2 from the germline V gene are MNHEY and SVGAGI.

This chain joins TRBV28 and TRBJ2-5; 8 nucleotides align to TRBD2. The CDR3 spans 15 residues. Unmatched junction bases numbered 10, after V lost 6 bases and J lost 4 bases. CDR1 MDHEN and CDR2 SYDVKM come from the germline V gene. CDR3 nucleotide sequence: TGTGCCAGCAGCCGGTCGGCTAGCGGGCGAGAGACCCAGTACTTC. It translates to CASSRSASGRETQYF.

As DNA, the CDR3 is TGTGCCAGTCAGGAGGGGAGGGGACAAGAGACCCAGTACTTC. Translation: CASQEGRGQETQYF. The J gene is TRBJ2-5, the V gene TRBV19; 7 nucleotides line up with TRBD2. The germline CDR1 and CDR2 sequences are LNHDA and SQIVND (reference sequence). CDR3 size: 14 residues. Trimming removed 8 bases from V and 2 bases from J; junction bases left unmatched: 8.

The V call is TRBV30, the J call TRBJ2-3; 15 bases agree with TRBD2. The junction had 14 bases not matched to a gene; V was cut back by 0 bases and J by 1 base. Germline V gene sequence: CDR1 GTSNPN, CDR2 SVGIG (reference sequence). The CDR3 loop spans 21 amino acids. The CDR3 sequence: CAWSVRFSGTSGRKRTDTQYF. The DNA of the CDR3 is TGTGCCTGGAGTGTAAGGTTCTCCGGGACTAGCGGGAGGAAACGCACAGATACGCAGTATTTT.

The rearrangement uses TRBV5-4 and TRBJ1-2, with D unclear. Germline assignment: CDR1 SGHNT and CDR2 YYREEE (reference sequence). CDR3 size: 16 residues. The V gene lost 4 bases and the J gene lost 2 bases, with 18 bases spanning the gap. The CDR3 sequence is CASSPSYGENNYGYTF. CDR3 DNA: TGTGCCAGCAGCCCGTCGTACGGGGAAAACAACTATGGCTACACCTTC.

J is TRBJ2-3 and V is TRBV5-6; D might be TRBD1 (6 bases). Trimming took off 5 bases at V and 0 bases at J, with 13 bases between the two ends. In germline, CDR1 is SGHDT, CDR2 YYEEEE. The CDR3 is 15 amino acids. The CDR3 DNA follows: TGTGCCAGCAGGGTTGTGGGGGCCAGCACAGATACGCAGTATTTT. Translation: CASRVVGASTDTQYF.

V gene TRBV5-1 combines with J gene TRBJ2-3; 9 positions match TRBD2. The CDR3 contains 15 residues. J was trimmed by 2 bases and V by 3 bases; bases with no gene match: 4. Germline-derived CDR1 and CDR2 are SGHRS and YFSETQ. The CDR3, as DNA: TGCGCCAGCAGCTCAGGACTAGCGAACACAGATACGCAGTATTTT. Its protein is CASSSGLANTDTQYF.

The chain carries TRBV5-1 and TRBJ1-5, with a possible D match to TRBD1 (5 bases). Trimming removed 1 base from V and 5 bases from J, with 13 bases in between. Germline V CDR1 and CDR2: SGHRS, YFSETQ. CDR3 size: 15 residues. CDR3 amino acids: CASSLLSGADQPQHF. CDR3 coding DNA: TGCGCCAGCAGCTTGCTGAGTGGGGCCGATCAGCCCCAGCATTTT.

On this clone itself: Within the sample, other DNA sequences also encode this same CDR3. The J gene is TRBJ1-1, the V gene TRBV6-2 or TRBV6-3, with D perhaps TRBD1 (6 bases). CDR3 length: 14 amino acids. Germline CDR1 and CDR2: MNHEY and SVGEGT. V lost 6 bases and J 1 base, leaving 12 bases between the germline ends. The CDR3 is CASSPRGQNTEAFF. The CDR3 DNA reads as TGTGCCAGCAGCCCCCGGGGACAGAACACTGAAGCTTTCTTT.

This clone was observed a single time. This chain uses TRBV4-1 with TRBJ2-1; 7 positions agree with TRBD2. Germline V lookup: CDR1 MGHRA, CDR2 YSYEKL. V was clipped by 3 bases and J by 6 bases; unmatched bases: 8. The CDR3 is 15 residues long. This CDR3 is CASSHPGRSSNEQFF. The DNA for the CDR3 is TGCGCCAGCAGCCACCCCGGGAGGTCTAGCAATGAGCAGTTCTTC.

There are many counts of this clone. V gene TRBV14 combines with J gene TRBJ1-1; TRBD1 is a possible D gene (5 bases). The CDR3 length is 14 residues. Trimming stripped 1 base from V and 11 bases from J, with 17 bases between. Germline CDR1 reads SGHDN; CDR2 reads FVKESK. The CDR3: CASSQVHGYNRAFF. The DNA of the CDR3 is TGTGCCAGCAGCCAAGTTCATGGGTACAACAGGGCTTTCTTT.

V gene TRBV28 combines with J gene TRBJ2-5, with 10 nucleotides matching TRBD1. In germline, CDR1 is MDHEN, CDR2 SYDVKM. Trimming took 6 bases from V and 1 from J; bases not matched to a gene: 11. The CDR3 has 17 amino acids. The CDR3 DNA follows: TGTGCCAGCAGGTTACATCCCGGGACAGGGGCCCAAGAGACCCAGTACTTC. Its protein is CASRLHPGTGAQETQYF.

The chain joins TRBV28 to TRBJ1-6; 8 positions agree with TRBD1. Germline V lookup: CDR1 MDHEN, CDR2 SYDVKM. The J segment lost 5 bases and the V segment lost 5 bases, leaving 11 bases of the junction unmatched. The CDR3 consists of 17 residues. CDR3 sequence reads: CASSPDRGVRNNSPLHF. DNA of the CDR3: TGTGCCAGCAGTCCCGACAGGGGCGTCCGGAATAATTCACCCCTCCACTTT. The variable domain in full, with the rest retrieved from reference TRBV28 and TRBJ1-6, is DVKVTQSSRYLVKRTGEKVFLECVQDMDHENMFWYRQDPGLGLRLIYFSYDVKMKEKGDIPEGYSVSREKKERFSLILESASTNQTSMYLCASSPDRGVRNNSPLHFGNGTRLTVT.

The chain employs TRBV3-1 (or the pseudogene TRBV3-2) and TRBJ2-2; D is possibly TRBD2 (7 bases). Germline-derived CDR1 and CDR2 are LGHDT and YNNKEL (reference sequence). With 9 bases removed from V and 5 bases from J, the gap between germline ends came to 13 bases. This CDR3 is 13 amino acids long. The CDR3 protein is CASQGGGTGELFF. The DNA of the CDR3 is TGTGCCAGTCAGGGAGGGGGGACCGGGGAGCTGTTTTTT.

V usage is TRBV6-1 and J usage is TRBJ1-6; D call uncertain. Trimming pared 2 bases from V and 6 bases from J, leaving 11 bases between. The germline V gene has CDR1 MNHNS and CDR2 SASEGT. This CDR3 spans 15 amino acids. The CDR3 reads CASSESGYFNSPLHF. CDR3 coding DNA: TGTGCCAGCAGTGAATCGGGGTATTTTAATTCACCCCTCCACTTT.

This clone occurred once. V is TRBV28 and J is TRBJ2-3; 16 nucleotides agree with TRBD2. The CDR3 consists of 18 residues. With 0 bases clipped from V and 6 bases from J, the junction kept 6 bases outside the gene matches. From germline, CDR1 is MDHEN and CDR2 SYDVKM. CDR3 nucleotide sequence: TGTGCCAGCAGTTTATGGGGACTAGCGGGAGGGCCAACTGATACGCAGTATTTT. This sequence encodes CASSLWGLAGGPTDTQYF.

The chain employs TRBV6-1 and TRBJ1-2; maybe TRBD1 (6 bases). The CDR3 contains 15 residues. V lost 3 bases and J 0 bases, leaving 11 bases between the germline ends. The germline CDR1 and CDR2 sequences are MNHNS and SASEGT. CDR3 loop: CASSEGGATNYGYTF. The DNA for the CDR3 is TGTGCCAGCAGTGAGGGGGGGGCAACTAACTATGGCTACACCTTC.

The chain recombines TRBV5-1 with TRBJ2-7, with 10 nucleotides matching TRBD1. The CDR3 length is 15 residues. The J segment lost 1 base and the V segment lost 4 bases, leaving 5 bases of the junction unmatched. Germline CDR1 and CDR2: SGHRS and YFSETQ. CDR3 loop: CASSRDRGLSYEQYF. The CDR3 coding sequence is TGCGCCAGCAGCAGGGACAGGGGCCTTTCCTACGAGCAGTACTTC.